These 7 T cell receptor beta chains were sequenced from one sample in a study of T cells after yellow fever vaccination (dated by TCRdb to the late 2010s). Taken with the paper, the label for treatment or condition translates to: live attenuated yellow fever vaccine strain. The library was prepared using 5' RACE. TCRdb names Illumina HiSeq 2500 as the instrument used. The raw public reads went through TCRdb reprocessing: fastp at Q25, MiXCR clone calling, in-frame beta chains kept. Merged by CDR3 protein, the rows form single entries marked with the most common genes and DNA. The sample data list around 400,000 distinct CDR3 sequences, and roughly 10% of these were observed just once. More than 15% of the sample goes to the ten largest clones. This specimen was PBMCs, taken on the day of the first yellow fever vaccination. These TCRs come from a man aged 18 to 29 who received the YFV17D yellow fever vaccine.

The J gene is TRBJ2-3, the V gene TRBV7-9; tentative D call: TRBD2 (6 bases). The CDR3 is made up of 15 amino acids. Germline CDR1 and CDR2: SEHNR and FQNEAQ (reference sequence). Trimming left V 7 bases short and J 0 bases short, with 14 bases between. The CDR3 coding sequence is TGTGCCAGCACCCGGGGTGGGACTAGCACAGATACGCAGTATTTT. Protein product: CASTRGGTSTDTQYF.

V is TRBV5-1 and J is TRBJ1-2; D gene ambiguous. V lost 0 bases, J lost 6 bases, and 15 bases lay in between. The CDR3 covers 15 residues. Germline CDR1 and CDR2: SGHRS and YFSETQ. CDR3 sequence reads: CASSLVRAQFDGYTF. CDR3 sequence (DNA): TGCGCCAGCAGCTTGGTACGGGCCCAGTTCGATGGCTACACCTTC.

This clonotype has just a few counts. The chain uses TRBV27 and TRBJ2-7; perhaps TRBD2 as D (6 bases). The CDR3 covers 13 residues. The germline V gene encodes CDR1 MNHEY and CDR2 SMNVEV (reference sequence). With 4 bases removed from V and 7 bases from J, the gap between germline ends came to 14 bases. DNA of the CDR3: TGTGCCAGCAGTTACGGACCGGCGGGGGAGCAGTACTTC. This sequence encodes CASSYGPAGEQYF.

The V and J genes are TRBV2 and TRBJ2-2; maybe TRBD1 (5 bases). V was shortened by 6 bases and J by 1 base, with 9 bases between the two germline ends. Germline V gene data show CDR1 as SNHLY and CDR2 as FYNNEI. CDR3 length equals 14 residues. The CDR3 DNA follows: TGTGCCAGCAGGGGGCAGATGAACACCGGGGAGCTGTTTTTT. The encoded protein is CASRGQMNTGELFF.

This clonotype showed up just a few times. The chain recombines TRBV18 with TRBJ1-1; no clear D gene. The CDR3 is 12 amino acids. The ends were cut back, 5 bases at V and 9 bases at J, with 13 bases in the middle. Germline V gene data show CDR1 as KGHSH and CDR2 as LQKENI. DNA for the CDR3: TGTGCCAGCTCAAATGGATCCCCGAAAGCTTTCTTT. Residues: CASSNGSPKAFF.

This clonotype was counted ten times or more. The J gene is TRBJ2-5, the V gene TRBV5-1; D gene ambiguous. Germline CDR1 and CDR2: SGHRS and YFSETQ. Trimming left V 0 bases short and J 3 bases short, with 6 bases between. The CDR3 sequence is 13 residues long. CDR3 protein: CASSLGQKETQYF. The DNA of the CDR3 is TGCGCCAGCAGCTTGGGGCAGAAAGAGACCCAGTACTTC.

V is TRBV6-1 and J is TRBJ1-5; TRBD1 matches 8 bases. This CDR3 is built from 15 residues. Trimming at V came to 6 bases and at J to 2 bases, leaving 6 bases not matched to a gene. Germline V lookup: CDR1 MNHNS, CDR2 SASEGT. This CDR3 is CASSEQGGRNQPQHF. The DNA of the CDR3 is TGTGCCAGCAGCGAACAGGGGGGACGCAATCAGCCCCAGCATTTT.